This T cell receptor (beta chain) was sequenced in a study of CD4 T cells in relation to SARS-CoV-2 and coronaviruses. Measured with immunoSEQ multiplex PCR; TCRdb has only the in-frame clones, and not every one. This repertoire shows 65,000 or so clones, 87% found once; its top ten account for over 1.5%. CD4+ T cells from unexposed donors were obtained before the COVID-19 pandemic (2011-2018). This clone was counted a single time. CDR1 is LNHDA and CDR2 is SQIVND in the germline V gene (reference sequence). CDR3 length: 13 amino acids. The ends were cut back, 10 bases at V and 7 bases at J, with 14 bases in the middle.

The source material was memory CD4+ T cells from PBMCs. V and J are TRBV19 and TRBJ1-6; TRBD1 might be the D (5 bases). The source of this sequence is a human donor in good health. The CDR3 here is CATSVGGNSPLHF. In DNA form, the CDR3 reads TGTGCCACCTCGGTCGGGGGGAATTCACCCCTCCACTTT.